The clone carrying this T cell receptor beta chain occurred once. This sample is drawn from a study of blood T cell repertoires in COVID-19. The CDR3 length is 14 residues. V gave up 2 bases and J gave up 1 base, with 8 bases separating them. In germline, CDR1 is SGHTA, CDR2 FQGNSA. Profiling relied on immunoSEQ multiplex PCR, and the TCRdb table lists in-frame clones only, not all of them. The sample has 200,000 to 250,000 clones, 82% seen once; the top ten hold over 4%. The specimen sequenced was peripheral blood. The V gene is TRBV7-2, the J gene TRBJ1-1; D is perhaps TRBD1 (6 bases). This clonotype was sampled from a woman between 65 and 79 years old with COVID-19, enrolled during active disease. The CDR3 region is CASSLPDRNTEAFF. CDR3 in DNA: TGTGCCAGCAGCTTACCGGACAGGAACACTGAAGCTTTCTTT.